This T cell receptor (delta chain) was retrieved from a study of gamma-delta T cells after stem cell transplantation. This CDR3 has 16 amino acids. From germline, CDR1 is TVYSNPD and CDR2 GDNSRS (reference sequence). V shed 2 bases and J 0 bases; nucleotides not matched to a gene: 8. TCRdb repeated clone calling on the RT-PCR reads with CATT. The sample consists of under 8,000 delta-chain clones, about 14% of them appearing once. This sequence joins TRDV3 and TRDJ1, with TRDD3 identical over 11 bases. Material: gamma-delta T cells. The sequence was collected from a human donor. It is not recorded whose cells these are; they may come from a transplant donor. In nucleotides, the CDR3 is TGTGCCTTTCCTACTGGGGGATATCGGTACACCGATAAACTCATCTTT. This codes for CAFPTGGYRYTDKLIF.